A selection of T cell receptor beta chains follows, all from one sample in a study of cytomegalovirus exposure and HLA in healthy donors. Sequenced by immunoSEQ multiplex PCR; TCRdb stores in-frame clones only, minus some. In the table there are approximately 37,000 clones, approximately 86% of which are singletons. What was sequenced was PBMCs. The receptors here all came from a woman under 30 in good health and CMV-seropositive. The CDR3 runs from the conserved cysteine through the conserved F or W. D genes are given only for firm matches. The size field is filled for only some rows; it gives once, few, many or a size class.

>-|-|TRBJ2-1|TRBV30
CAWSATGNEQFF
TGTGCCTGGAGTGCTACGGGCAATGAGCAGTTCTTC
>-|TRBD1|TRBJ2-7|TRBV9
CASSVAATAGQGGSEQYF
TGTGCCAGCAGCGTAGCGGCTACCGCGGGACAGGGGGGCTCCGAGCAGTACTTC
>-|TRBD2|TRBJ2-1|TRBV30
CAWGPPTSAAYNEQFF
TGTGCCTGGGGGCCTCCAACTAGCGCCGCCTACAATGAGCAGTTCTTC
>few|-|TRBJ2-7|TRBV7-8
CASSLRSGLYEQYF
TGTGCCAGCAGCTTACGGTCAGGGCTATACGAGCAGTACTTC
>-|TRBD2|TRBJ2-7|TRBV10-1
CASSEGLAASSYEQYF
TGCGCCAGCAGTGAGGGCCTAGCGGCTAGCTCCTACGAGCAGTACTTC
>-|TRBD2|TRBJ2-2|TRBV7-8
CASSLADQGLAGNTGELFF
TGTGCCAGCAGCTTAGCCGACCAGGGACTAGCGGGTAACACCGGGGAGCTGTTTTTT
>-|-|TRBJ2-4|TRBV15
CATSRDGEGGSDIQYF
TGTGCCACCAGCAGGGACGGAGAAGGGGGTTCGGACATTCAGTACTTC
>once|-|TRBJ2-1|TRBV5-1
CASSLAGSSYNEQFF
TGCGCCAGCAGCTTGGCCGGGAGCTCCTACAATGAGCAGTTCTTC
>-|TRBD1|TRBJ1-4|TRBV2
CASSESTGGAYEKLFF
TGCGCCAGCAGTGAATCGACAGGGGGCGCGTATGAAAAACTGTTTTTT
>-|TRBD2|TRBJ2-5|TRBV7-2
CASSLTSGVETQYF
TGTGCCAGCAGCTTGACTAGCGGGGTTGAGACCCAGTACTTC
>-|TRBD2|TRBJ2-1|TRBV27
CASSFTSGGREQFF
TGTGCCAGCAGTTTCACTAGCGGGGGGCGTGAGCAGTTCTTC
>-|-|TRBJ1-2|TRBV6-5
CASSYSYGENYGYTF
TGTGCCAGCAGTTACTCGTATGGGGAGAACTATGGCTACACCTTC
>-|TRBD1|TRBJ1-1|TRBV5-6
CASSSQTGWDTEAFF
TGTGCCAGCAGCTCACAGACAGGGTGGGACACTGAAGCTTTCTTT
>-|TRBD1|TRBJ2-7|TRBV7-6
CASSLGSGTVSVEQYF
TGTGCCAGCAGCTTAGGGTCCGGGACAGTCTCTGTCGAGCAGTACTTC
>few|TRBD1|TRBJ2-3|TRBV2
CASRNKLGQGTDTQYF
TGTGCCAGCAGGAACAAGCTTGGACAGGGAACAGATACGCAGTATTTT
>-|-|TRBJ1-5|TRBV5-5
CASSLGPERTGFQPQHF
TGTGCCAGCAGCTTGGGCCCCGAGAGAACAGGATTTCAGCCCCAGCATTTT
>-|-|TRBJ1-2|TRBV30
CAWSRGLYGYTF
TGTGCCTGGAGTCGGGGATTGTATGGCTACACCTTC
>-|TRBD1|TRBJ1-1|TRBV5-4
CASRDTGQGFNTEAFF
TGTGCCAGCAGAGATACGGGACAGGGTTTCAACACTGAAGCTTTCTTT
>-|TRBD1|TRBJ1-1|TRBV6-6
CASSQNDRVGTEAFF
TGTGCCAGCAGCCAAAATGACAGGGTCGGCACTGAAGCTTTCTTT
>-|TRBD2|TRBJ2-3|TRBV19
CASSIASSGGSTDTQYF
TGTGCCAGTAGTATCGCGTCTAGCGGGGGGAGCACAGATACGCAGTATTTT
>-|-|TRBJ2-4|TRBV9
CASSGRSWGGLDKNIQYF
TGTGCCAGCAGCGGACGGAGCTGGGGGGGGCTAGACAAAAACATTCAGTACTTC
>-|TRBD2|TRBJ2-1|TRBV2
CASDLAGGNNEQFF
TGTGCCAGCGACCTAGCGGGAGGTAATAATGAGCAGTTCTTC
>-|-|TRBJ1-2|TRBV6-5
CASRPGGGSYGYTF
TGTGCCAGCAGACCCGGGGGAGGAAGCTATGGCTACACCTTC
>-|TRBD2|TRBJ2-7|TRBV28
CASSPGGATYEQYF
TGTGCCAGCAGCCCGGGGGGGGCCACCTACGAGCAGTACTTC
>-|-|TRBJ2-2|TRBV7-3
CASSARGTTTGELFF
TGTGCCAGCAGCGCCCGCGGGACCACGACCGGGGAGCTGTTTTTT
>-|-|TRBJ1-5|TRBV19
CASSIGGGAAVQPQHF
TGTGCCAGTAGTATAGGTGGAGGGGCAGCAGTTCAGCCCCAGCATTTT
>-|-|TRBJ2-7|TRBV9
CASSVGRASEQYF
TGTGCCAGCAGCGTAGGCAGGGCGAGCGAGCAGTACTTC
>-|TRBD2|TRBJ2-7|TRBV27
CASRLAASYEQYF
TGTGCCAGCAGACTAGCGGCCTCCTACGAGCAGTACTTC
>-|TRBD1|TRBJ2-5|TRBV7-8
CASSQMTGTGETQYF
TGTGCCAGCAGCCAAATGACAGGGACGGGAGAGACCCAGTACTTC
>-|-|TRBJ1-1|TRBV9
CASSVATRNTEAFF
TGTGCCAGCAGCGTAGCGACAAGAAACACTGAAGCTTTCTTT
>once|-|TRBJ1-3|TRBV29-1
CSVDLWGDSGNTIYF
TGCAGCGTTGACTTATGGGGGGACTCTGGAAACACCATATATTTT
>-|TRBD1|TRBJ2-5|TRBV5-1
CASSRQGEETQYF
TGCGCCAGCAGCCGACAGGGGGAAGAGACCCAGTACTTC
>-|TRBD1|TRBJ1-1|TRBV28
CASSFLDRAGTEAFF
TGTGCCAGCAGTTTTCTCGACAGGGCGGGCACTGAAGCTTTCTTT
>-|-|TRBJ2-3|TRBV12-2
CASRTLFTDTQYF
TGTGCAAGTCGCACATTATTCACAGATACGCAGTATTTT
>-|TRBD1|TRBJ2-3|TRBV7-8
CASGVPKGAETDTQYF
TGTGCCAGCGGCGTCCCTAAGGGGGCGGAAACAGATACGCAGTATTTT
>-|TRBD1|TRBJ2-7|TRBV7-2
CASGPTGTGGRTQYF
TGTGCCAGCGGGCCCACCGGGACAGGGGGCAGGACACAGTACTTC
>-|TRBD2|TRBJ2-3|TRBV9
CASSVTGTSNTDTQYF
TGTGCCAGCAGCGTAACCGGGACTAGCAACACAGATACGCAGTATTTT
>-|-|TRBJ2-7|TRBV6-5
CASSLRTIGEQYF
TGTGCCAGCAGCCTTCGGACTATCGGCGAGCAGTACTTC
>once|TRBD2|TRBJ2-7|TRBV27
CASSELAGAYEQYF
TGTGCCAGCAGTGAACTAGCGGGAGCCTACGAGCAGTACTTC
>once|-|TRBJ2-7|TRBV30
CAWRLPYEQYF
TGTGCCTGGAGGCTACCCTACGAGCAGTACTTC
>-|-|TRBJ1-4|TRBV7-6
CASSQRGVNEKLFF
TGTGCCAGCAGCCAGCGAGGAGTTAATGAAAAACTGTTTTTT
>-|TRBD2|TRBJ2-3|TRBV5-1
CASSLVGLAGAMTDTQYF
TGCGCCAGCAGCTTAGTGGGGCTAGCGGGAGCTATGACAGATACGCAGTATTTT
>-|TRBD1|TRBJ2-5|TRBV9
CASSGGDRGLDETQYF
TGTGCCAGCAGCGGGGGGGACAGGGGGCTGGACGAGACCCAGTACTTC
>-|-|TRBJ2-7|TRBV5-1
CASSLSNAAGYEQYF
TGCGCCAGCAGCCTATCGAACGCGGCCGGTTACGAGCAGTACTTC
>-|-|TRBJ2-2|TRBV20-1
CSATSAGELFF
TGCAGTGCTACTAGCGCCGGGGAGCTGTTTTTT
>-|-|TRBJ2-1|TRBV7-2
CASSLRGTSYNEQFF
TGTGCCAGCAGCCTCAGGGGGACTTCGTACAATGAGCAGTTCTTC
>few|-|TRBJ1-4|TRBV4-3
CASSQDNPAAGLGEKLFF
TGCGCCAGCAGCCAAGATAATCCGGCGGCAGGGCTTGGGGAAAAACTGTTTTTT
>-|TRBD2|TRBJ2-3|TRBV5-6
CASSWGGTSGGSDTQYF
TGTGCCAGCAGCTGGGGGGGGACTAGCGGGGGTTCAGATACGCAGTATTTT
>-|-|TRBJ2-7|TRBV28
CASLAGSSYEQYF
TGTGCCAGCCTGGCGGGCAGCTCCTACGAGCAGTACTTC
>-|-|TRBJ1-2|TRBV10-3
CAISESDKDYGYTF
TGTGCCATCAGTGAGTCCGACAAGGACTATGGCTACACCTTC
>-|-|TRBJ2-2|TRBV29-1
CSAASGAGELFF
TGCAGCGCCGCGTCAGGGGCCGGGGAGCTGTTTTTT
>-|TRBD2|TRBJ2-5|TRBV6-1
CASRELAGGPETQYF
TGTGCCAGCAGAGAACTAGCGGGAGGGCCAGAGACCCAGTACTTC